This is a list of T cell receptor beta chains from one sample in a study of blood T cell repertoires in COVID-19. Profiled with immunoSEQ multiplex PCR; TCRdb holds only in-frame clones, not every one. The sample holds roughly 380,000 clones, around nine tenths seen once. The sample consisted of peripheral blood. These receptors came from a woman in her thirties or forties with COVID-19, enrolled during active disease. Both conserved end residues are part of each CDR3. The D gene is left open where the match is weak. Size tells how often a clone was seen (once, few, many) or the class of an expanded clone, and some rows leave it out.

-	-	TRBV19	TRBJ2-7	TGTGCCAGTAGTGCCGGGATGTACTACGAGCAGTACTTC	CASSAGMYYEQYF
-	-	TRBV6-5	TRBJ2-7	TGTGCCAGCGTTCTAGCGCCTCACTCCTACGAGCAGTACTTC	CASVLAPHSYEQYF
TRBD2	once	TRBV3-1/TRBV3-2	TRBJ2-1	TGTGCCAGCAGCCAAAGGGACATCGGACTAGCGGGGGCCGCCAATGAGCAGTTCTTC	CASSQRDIGLAGAANEQFF
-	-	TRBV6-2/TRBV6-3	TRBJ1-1	TGTGCCAGCACCCCACGGCAGGTTAACACTGAAGCTTTCTTT	CASTPRQVNTEAFF
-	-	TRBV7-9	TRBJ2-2	TGTGCCAGCGCCTGGCGGGGTTCGCAGCTTAAGGGGGAGCTGTTTTTT	CASAWRGSQLKGELFF
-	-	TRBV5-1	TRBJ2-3	TGCGCCAGCAGCTTGGCCGGGACATTCACAGATACGCAGTATTTT	CASSLAGTFTDTQYF
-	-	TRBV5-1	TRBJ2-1	TGCGCCAGCAGCTTGGAGCGGAGCTCCTACAATGAGCAGTTCTTC	CASSLERSSYNEQFF
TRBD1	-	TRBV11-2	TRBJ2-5	TGTGCCAGCAGCTGGGGACAGGGGACCCAAGAGACCCAGTACTTC	CASSWGQGTQETQYF
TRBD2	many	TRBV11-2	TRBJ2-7	TGTGCCAGCAGCCGTACCGATCTAGGACTAGCGACCACCAACGAGCAGTACTTC	CASSRTDLGLATTNEQYF
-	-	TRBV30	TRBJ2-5	TGTGCCTGGAGTGTAATTTGGGGCGAGGAGACCCAGTACTTC	CAWSVIWGEETQYF
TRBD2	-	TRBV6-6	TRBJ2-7	TGTGCCAGCACCGAAAGACTAGCTCCTTCCTACGAGCAGTACTTC	CASTERLAPSYEQYF
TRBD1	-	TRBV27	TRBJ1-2	TGTGCCAGCAGTTCGCCGGGGACAGGGCTCTATGGCTACACCTTC	CASSSPGTGLYGYTF
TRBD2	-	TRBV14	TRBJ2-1	TGTGCCAGCAGCCAAGAAGCCCCGGGACTAGCGTACAATGAGCAGTTCTTC	CASSQEAPGLAYNEQFF
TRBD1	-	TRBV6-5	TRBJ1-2	TGTGCCAGCCTAAGCCTTAGACAGGGAAACTATGGCTACACCTTC	CASLSLRQGNYGYTF
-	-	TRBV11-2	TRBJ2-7	TGTGCCAGCAGCTTACTTTCAGGCAGCGGCTACGAGCAGTACTTC	CASSLLSGSGYEQYF
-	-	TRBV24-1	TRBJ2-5	TGTGCCACCAGTGATCCGGGGGAGACCCAGTACTTC	CATSDPGETQYF
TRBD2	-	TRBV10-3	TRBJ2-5	TGTGCCATCAGTGAGTCGATGGCTAGCGGGGGAGAGACCCAGTACTTC	CAISESMASGGETQYF
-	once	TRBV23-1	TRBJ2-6	TGCGCCGCCCGACAGGACTCTGGGGCCAACGTCCTGACTTTC	CAARQDSGANVLTF
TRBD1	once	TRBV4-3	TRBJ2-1	TGCGCCAGCAGCCAAGAACCAGGGGGCGAGCAGTTCTTC	CASSQEPGGEQFF
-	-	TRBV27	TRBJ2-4	TGTGCCAGCAGGATGACTGTTGAACTAGCCAAAAACATTCAGTACTTC	CASRMTVELAKNIQYF
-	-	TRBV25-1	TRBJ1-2	TGTGCCAGCAGTGAAGTTTCCGTGCTAGGTGGCTATGGCTACACCTTC	CASSEVSVLGGYGYTF
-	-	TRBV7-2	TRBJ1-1	TGTGCCAGCAGCTTAAGGGGCGTTTCGAACACTGAAGCTTTCTTT	CASSLRGVSNTEAFF
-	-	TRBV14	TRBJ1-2	TGTGCCAGCAGCCAAGATCACAGCTATGGCTACACCTTC	CASSQDHSYGYTF
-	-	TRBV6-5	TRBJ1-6	TGTGCCAGCAGTACCCAGGGAAGTAATTCACCCCTCCACTTT	CASSTQGSNSPLHF
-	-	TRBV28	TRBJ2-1	TGTGCCAGCAGTTTAAGGCCTAGTTACGTGGATGAGCAGTTCTTC	CASSLRPSYVDEQFF
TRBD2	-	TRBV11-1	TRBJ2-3	TGTGCCAGCAGCTCAAGACTAGCTGTGTCAGATACGCAGTATTTT	CASSSRLAVSDTQYF
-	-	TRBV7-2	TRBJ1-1	TGTGCCAGCAGCTTACTGACAAGGAACACTGAAGCTTTCTTT	CASSLLTRNTEAFF
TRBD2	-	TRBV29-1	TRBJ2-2	TGCAGCGTTGAAAGGTCTAGCGGGAGTAGGGTACGGGCCGGGGAGCTGTTTTTT	CSVERSSGSRVRAGELFF
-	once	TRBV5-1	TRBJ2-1	TGCGCCAGCAGCAAAACAGGGAATGAGCAGTTCTTC	CASSKTGNEQFF
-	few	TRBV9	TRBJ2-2	TGTGCCAGCAGCGTAGCAGTCACCGGGGAGCTGTTTTTT	CASSVAVTGELFF
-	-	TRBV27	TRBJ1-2	TGTGCCAGCAGTTTAACCGGGGAGGGAGGCTACACCTTC	CASSLTGEGGYTF
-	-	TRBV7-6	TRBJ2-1	TGTGCCAGCAGCTTAGCGAGGGGGACCTACAATGAGCAGTTCTTC	CASSLARGTYNEQFF
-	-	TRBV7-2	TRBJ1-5	TGTGCCAGCAGCTTAGAGGGGGGCGTCGGGAGGAGTAGCAATCAGCCCCAGCATTTT	CASSLEGGVGRSSNQPQHF
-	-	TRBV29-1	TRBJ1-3	TGCAGCGCCGACCGTGGGGGGGCTTCTGGAAACACCATATATTTT	CSADRGGASGNTIYF
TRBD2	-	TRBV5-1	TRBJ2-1	TGCGCCAGCAGCTACCTCGGGAGCGGGGTTTACAATGAGCAGTTCTTC	CASSYLGSGVYNEQFF
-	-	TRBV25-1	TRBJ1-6	TGTGCCAGCAGTGACTCAGCGAACCCGGGACACTTAAATTCACCCCTCCACTTT	CASSDSANPGHLNSPLHF
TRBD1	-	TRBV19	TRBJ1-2	TGTGCCAGTAGGGCGACAGGGCTAAGAGGCTACACCTTC	CASRATGLRGYTF
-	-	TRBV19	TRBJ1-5	TGTGCCAGTAGTGAACGGAGGGGAGTCAATCAGCCCCAGCATTTT	CASSERRGVNQPQHF
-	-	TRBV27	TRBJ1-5	TGTGCCAGTAGCAGTCTCATTAATCAGCCCCAGCATTTT	CASSSLINQPQHF
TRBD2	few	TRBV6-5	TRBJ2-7	TGTGCCAGCAGGCTACTAGCGGGGACAATATACGAGCAGTACTTC	CASRLLAGTIYEQYF
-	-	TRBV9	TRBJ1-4	TGTGCCAGCAGCCTTCGACAGGCAACTAATGAAAAACTGTTTTTT	CASSLRQATNEKLFF
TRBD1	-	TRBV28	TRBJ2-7	TGTGCCAGCCGGGGGACAGGGCGTACCTACGAGCAGTACTTC	CASRGTGRTYEQYF
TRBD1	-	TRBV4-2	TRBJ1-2	TGTGCCAGCAGCCAAGTACTACAGGGGGCGCGAAGTGGCTACACCTTC	CASSQVLQGARSGYTF
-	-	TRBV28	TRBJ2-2	TGTGCCAGCAGTTCGTCTATGAACACCGGGGAGCTGTTTTTT	CASSSSMNTGELFF
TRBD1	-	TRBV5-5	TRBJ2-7	TGTGCCAGCAGCTGGGGGACAGGGACGTTCTCCTACGAGCAGTACTTC	CASSWGTGTFSYEQYF
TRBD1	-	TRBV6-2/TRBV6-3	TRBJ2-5	TGTGCCAGCAGTCCCCGGACAGGAGAGAGGGGGACCCAGTACTTC	CASSPRTGERGTQYF
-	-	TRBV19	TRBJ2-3	TGTGCCAGTAGTGGTGTCCGAGCTGGCACAGATACGCAGTATTTT	CASSGVRAGTDTQYF